This T cell receptor (beta chain) was documented in a study of CD8 T cells in ankylosing spondylitis. Overall study results and limits: It was reported that disease-linked clones were significantly enriched in matched ankylosing spondylitis synovial fluid. Reports of some motif variants in reactive arthritis synovial fluid and blood predate this one. Seemingly characteristic of ankylosing spondylitis blood was a TCR beta motif consisting of about 8 highly homologous variants. Disease-linked clones bore a CD8+ phenotype and were relatively rare in peripheral blood.

The CDR3 runs to 14 residues. Germline V gene sequence: CDR1 MGHRA, CDR2 YSYEKL. The V end was cut by 8 bases, the J end by 5 bases, with 18 bases between. Library preparation for TCR beta used quantitative 5'-RACE with molecular barcodes. TCRdb called the 5' RACE reads again in MiXCR, with one record for every CDR3 protein. The sample consists of around 770,000 distinct CDR3 sequences, under 20% of them appearing once. This clonotype was recorded a few times. The antigen remains undetermined. The chain has TRBV4-1 and TRBJ2-5; the D gene could be TRBD1 or TRBD2 (5 bases each). The specimen was blood, either unsorted or a sorted T cell fraction (not recorded which). The sequence derives from a male donor with ankylosing spondylitis. This chain's CDR3 is CASQQEWGKETQYF. DNA for the CDR3: TGCGCCAGCCAACAAGAGTGGGGGAAGGAGACCCAGTACTTC.